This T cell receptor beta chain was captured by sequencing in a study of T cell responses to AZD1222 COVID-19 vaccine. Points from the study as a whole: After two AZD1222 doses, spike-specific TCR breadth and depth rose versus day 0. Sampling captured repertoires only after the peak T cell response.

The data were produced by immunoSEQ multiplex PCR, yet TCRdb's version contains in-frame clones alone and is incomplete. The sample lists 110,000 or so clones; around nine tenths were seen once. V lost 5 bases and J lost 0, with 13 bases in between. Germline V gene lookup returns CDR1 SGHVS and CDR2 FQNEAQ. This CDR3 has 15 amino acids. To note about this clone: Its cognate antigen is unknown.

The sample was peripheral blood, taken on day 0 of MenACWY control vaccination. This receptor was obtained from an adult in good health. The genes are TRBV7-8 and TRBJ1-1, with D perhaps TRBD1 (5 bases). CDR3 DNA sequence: TGTGCCAGCAGCCTGGCGCGGGGGATGAACACTGAAGCTTTCTTT. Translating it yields CASSLARGMNTEAFF.